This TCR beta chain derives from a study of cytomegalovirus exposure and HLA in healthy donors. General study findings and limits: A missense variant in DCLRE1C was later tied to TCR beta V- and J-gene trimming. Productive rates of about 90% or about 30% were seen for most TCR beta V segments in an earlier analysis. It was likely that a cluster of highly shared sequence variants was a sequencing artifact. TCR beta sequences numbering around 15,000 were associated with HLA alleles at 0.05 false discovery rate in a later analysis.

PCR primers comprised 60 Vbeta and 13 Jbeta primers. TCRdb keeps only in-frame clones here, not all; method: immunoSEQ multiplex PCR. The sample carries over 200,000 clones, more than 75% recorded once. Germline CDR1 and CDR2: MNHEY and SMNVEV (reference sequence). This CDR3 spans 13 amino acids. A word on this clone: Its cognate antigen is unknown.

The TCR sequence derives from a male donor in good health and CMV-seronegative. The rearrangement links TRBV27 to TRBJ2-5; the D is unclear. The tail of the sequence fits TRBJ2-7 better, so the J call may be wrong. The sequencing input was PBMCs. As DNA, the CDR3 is TGTGCCAGCAGTTATAGCAGTTCCTACGAGCAGTACTTC. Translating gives CASSYSSSYEQYF.